This TCR beta chain originates from a study of blood T cell repertoires in COVID-19 (TCRdb year 2020). In the study overall: Samples covering the acute and convalescent phases of COVID-19 were provided by collaborators in the United States, Italy and Spain. The sample metadata nearly always contained a de-identified subject ID, COVID-19 status, age in years and sex. Samples were obtained from the ongoing ImmuneRACE study (first 160 participants) and from over 1,000 subjects provided by 6 global collaborators. Where available, HLA class I and class II types were obtained from metadata supplied by the sample provider rather than from assay-based typing. The prospective study material was composed of cDNA or gDNA derived from T cells, B-cell-depleted T cells, or PBMCs. The dataset comprised deeply sampled blood TCRbeta repertoires from subjects exposed to, actively infected with, or recovered from COVID-19. The repertoires were released in a freely available public database meant as a resource for research on the immune response to SARS-CoV-2.

According to the germline V gene (reference sequence), CDR1 reads SGHNT and CDR2 reads YYREEE. Spanning cysteine to phenylalanine, the CDR3 consists of 15 amino acids. Here the CDR3 DNA is all that survives: 45 bases in frame from base 1. After removal of 4 bases from V and 6 bases from J, the junction retains 7 bases not matched to a gene. One collaborating source in Seattle enrolled patients while the patients were actively infected and followed the patients over time throughout the course of disease. Whole blood was collected in K2EDTA tubes by collaborating institutions according to the institutions' own protocols. For TCRbeta analysis, collaborators shipped samples as frozen whole blood, isolated PBMCs, or DNA extracted from either of those sample types. Remarks on this clone: There is no known antigen for this receptor. Nothing much larger sits one base from this clone, and base qualities are not available.

Findings and caveats that apply to the study as a whole: How much clinical and demographic metadata was included differed by source and by participant, and the metadata was provided uncurated.

TCRbeta CDR3 regions were amplified from genomic DNA using the immunoSEQ Assay, a bias-controlled multiplex PCR. On the authors' methods: The number of nucleated cells in each sample was estimated by amplification of reference gene primers within the assay. To quantify the absolute abundance of each unique TCRbeta CDR3 rearrangement, sequence reads were collapsed and filtered. For each sample, productive Simpson clonality was calculated by taking the square root of Simpson's diversity index across productive rearrangements. TCRdb mirrors the immuneACCESS table, restricted to in-frame sequences. Some clones are absent from its copies; in checked studies, under half trace to an unresolved V gene, and the reason for the others is unknown. V, J and clone size reflect that table, while D and trimming were determined from the DNA. The sample includes 500,000 to 600,000 clones, with about 88% observed a single time. Of the sample, 7.5% to 9.5% is held by the ten largest clones.

Sequencing was carried out using peripheral blood. The chain links TRBV5-4 with TRBJ2-1, with 10 central nucleotides matching TRBD1. The clonotype was recovered from a woman aged 45-65 years with COVID-19, enrolled during active disease. The bases read TGTGCCAGCAGCCTCGGGACAGGGGTGCCCAATGAGCAGTTCTTC. The encoded protein is CASSLGTGVPNEQFF.